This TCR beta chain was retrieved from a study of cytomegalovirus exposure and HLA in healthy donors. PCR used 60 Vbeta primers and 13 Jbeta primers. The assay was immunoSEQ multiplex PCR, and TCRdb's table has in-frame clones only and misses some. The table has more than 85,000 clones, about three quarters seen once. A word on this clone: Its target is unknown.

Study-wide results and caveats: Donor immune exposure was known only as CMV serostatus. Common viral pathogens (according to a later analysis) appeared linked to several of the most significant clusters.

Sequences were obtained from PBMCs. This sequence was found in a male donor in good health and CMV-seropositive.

The CDR3 is CASSPSTGTETQYF. The CDR3 bases are TGTGCCAGCAGCCCCTCCACAGGGACGGAGACCCAGTACTTC. This chain uses TRBV7-9 with TRBJ2-5, with a tentative D call TRBD1 (6 bases). Per germline, CDR1 SEHNR and CDR2 FQNEAQ (reference sequence). The CDR3 is 14 amino acids. Between the trimmed V and J ends, which lost 5 bases and 5 bases, there was a span of 15 bases.